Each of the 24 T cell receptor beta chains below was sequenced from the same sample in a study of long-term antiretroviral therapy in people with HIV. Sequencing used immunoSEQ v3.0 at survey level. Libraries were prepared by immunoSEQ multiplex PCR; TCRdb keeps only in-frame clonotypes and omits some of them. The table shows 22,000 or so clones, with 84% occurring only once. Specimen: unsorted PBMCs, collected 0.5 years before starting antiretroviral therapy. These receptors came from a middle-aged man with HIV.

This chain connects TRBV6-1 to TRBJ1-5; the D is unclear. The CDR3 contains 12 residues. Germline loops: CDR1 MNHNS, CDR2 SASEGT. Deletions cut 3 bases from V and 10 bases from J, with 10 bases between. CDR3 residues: CASSDRVVPQHF. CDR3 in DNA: TGTGCCAGCAGTGACCGGGTCGTACCCCAGCATTTT.

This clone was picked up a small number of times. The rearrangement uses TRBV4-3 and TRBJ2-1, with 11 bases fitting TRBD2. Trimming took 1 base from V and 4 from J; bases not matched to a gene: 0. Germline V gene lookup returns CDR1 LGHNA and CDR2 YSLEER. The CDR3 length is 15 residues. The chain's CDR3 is CASSQVAGGYNEQFF. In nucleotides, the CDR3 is TGCGCCAGCAGCCAAGTAGCGGGGGGGTACAATGAGCAGTTCTTC.

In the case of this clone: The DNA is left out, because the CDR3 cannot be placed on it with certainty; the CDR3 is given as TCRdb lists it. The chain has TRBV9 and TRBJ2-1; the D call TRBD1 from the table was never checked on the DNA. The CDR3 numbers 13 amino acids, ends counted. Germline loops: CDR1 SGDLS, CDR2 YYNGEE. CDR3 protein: CASSVVSGQGVLF.

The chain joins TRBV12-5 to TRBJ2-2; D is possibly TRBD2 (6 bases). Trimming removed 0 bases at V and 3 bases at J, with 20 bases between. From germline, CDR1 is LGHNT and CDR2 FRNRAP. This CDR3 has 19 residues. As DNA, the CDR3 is TGTGCTAGTGGTTTGGTATTCGGCCCGGGAGTCCCTTACACCGGGGAGCTGTTTTTT. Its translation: CASGLVFGPGVPYTGELFF.

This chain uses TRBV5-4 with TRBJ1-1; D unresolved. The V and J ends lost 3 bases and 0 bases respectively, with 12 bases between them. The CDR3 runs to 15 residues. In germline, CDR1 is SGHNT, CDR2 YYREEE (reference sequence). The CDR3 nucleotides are TGTGCCAGCAGCTCCGGGAAAAACTTGAACACTGAAGCTTTCTTT. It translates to CASSSGKNLNTEAFF.

The CDR3 reads CASSLAYPGGSGNTIYF. In DNA, the CDR3 is TGTGCCAGCAGCTTAGCGTACCCAGGTGGATCTGGAAACACCATATATTTT. This chain joins TRBV7-2 and TRBJ1-3, with D unclear. Germline values: CDR1 SGHTA, CDR2 FQGNSA. The V end lost 0 bases, the J end lost 1 base, and 13 bases lay between the germline ends. The CDR3 is 17 residues long.

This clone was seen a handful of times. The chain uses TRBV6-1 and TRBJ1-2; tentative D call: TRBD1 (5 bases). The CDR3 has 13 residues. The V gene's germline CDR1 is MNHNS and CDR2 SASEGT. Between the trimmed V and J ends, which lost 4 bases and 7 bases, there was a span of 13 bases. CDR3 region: CASSVSERGGYTF. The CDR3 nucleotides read TGTGCCAGCAGTGTTTCAGAAAGGGGTGGCTACACCTTC.

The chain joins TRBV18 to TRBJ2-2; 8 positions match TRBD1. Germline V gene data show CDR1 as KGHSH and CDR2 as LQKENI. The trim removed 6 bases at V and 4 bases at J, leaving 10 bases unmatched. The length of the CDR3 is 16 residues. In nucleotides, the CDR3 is TGTGCCAGCTCGGTGACAGGGGTACTAGGCACCGGGGAGCTGTTTTTT. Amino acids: CASSVTGVLGTGELFF.

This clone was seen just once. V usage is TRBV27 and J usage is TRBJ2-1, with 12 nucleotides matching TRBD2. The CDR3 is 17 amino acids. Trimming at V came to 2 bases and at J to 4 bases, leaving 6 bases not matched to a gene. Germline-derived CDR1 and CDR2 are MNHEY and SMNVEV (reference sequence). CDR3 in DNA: TGTGCCAGCAGTTTACGACTAGCGGGGGACCCTTACAATGAGCAGTTCTTC. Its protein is CASSLRLAGDPYNEQFF.

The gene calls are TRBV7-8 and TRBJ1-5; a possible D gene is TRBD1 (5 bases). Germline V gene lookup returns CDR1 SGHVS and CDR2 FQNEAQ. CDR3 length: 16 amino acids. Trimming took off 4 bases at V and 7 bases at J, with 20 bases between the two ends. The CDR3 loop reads CASSSLGTVRAQPQHF. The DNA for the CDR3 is TGTGCCAGCAGCTCCCTCGGGACGGTGAGGGCGCAGCCCCAGCATTTT.

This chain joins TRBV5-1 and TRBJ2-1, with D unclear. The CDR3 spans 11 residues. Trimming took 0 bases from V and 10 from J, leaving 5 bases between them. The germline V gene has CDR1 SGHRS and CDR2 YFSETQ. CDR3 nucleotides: TGCGCCAGCAGCTTGGGGGTGGAGCAGTTCTTC. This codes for CASSLGVEQFF.

The CDR3 is CASSLDSTNEKLFF. For the CDR3, the DNA is TGCGCCAGCAGCCTTGACAGTACTAATGAAAAACTGTTTTTT. The chain links TRBV5-1 to TRBJ1-4, with D possibly matching TRBD1 (5 bases). Trimming took 4 bases from V and 2 from J, leaving 9 bases between them. Looked up from germline, CDR1 is SGHRS and CDR2 is YFSETQ. CDR3 length: 14 residues.

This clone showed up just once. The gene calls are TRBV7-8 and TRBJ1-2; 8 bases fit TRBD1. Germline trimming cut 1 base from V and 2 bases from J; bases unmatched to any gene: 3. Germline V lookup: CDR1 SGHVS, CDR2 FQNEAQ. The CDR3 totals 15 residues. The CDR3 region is CASSLGTGRNYGYTF. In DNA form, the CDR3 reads TGTGCCAGCAGCTTAGGGACAGGGAGGAACTATGGCTACACCTTC.

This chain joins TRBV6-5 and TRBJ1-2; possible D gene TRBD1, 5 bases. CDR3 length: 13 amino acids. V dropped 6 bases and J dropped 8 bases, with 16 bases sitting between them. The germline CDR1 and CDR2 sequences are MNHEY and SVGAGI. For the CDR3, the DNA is TGTGCCAGCAGCCGGGACCCAACCGGCGGCTACACCTTC. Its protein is CASSRDPTGGYTF.

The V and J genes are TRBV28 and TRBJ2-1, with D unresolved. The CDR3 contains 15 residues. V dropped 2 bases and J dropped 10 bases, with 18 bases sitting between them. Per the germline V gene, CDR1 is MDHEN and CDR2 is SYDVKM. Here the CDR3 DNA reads TGTGCCAGCAGTTTACTTAGGGCGAGAATCGGAGAGCAGTTCTTC. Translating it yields CASSLLRARIGEQFF.

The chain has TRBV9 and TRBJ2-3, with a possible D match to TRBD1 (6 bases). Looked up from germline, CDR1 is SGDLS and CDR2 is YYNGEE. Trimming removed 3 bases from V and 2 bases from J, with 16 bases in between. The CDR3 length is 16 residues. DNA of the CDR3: TGTGCCAGCAGCGACCCTAAGGGGGACCTCACAGATACGCAGTATTTT. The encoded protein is CASSDPKGDLTDTQYF.

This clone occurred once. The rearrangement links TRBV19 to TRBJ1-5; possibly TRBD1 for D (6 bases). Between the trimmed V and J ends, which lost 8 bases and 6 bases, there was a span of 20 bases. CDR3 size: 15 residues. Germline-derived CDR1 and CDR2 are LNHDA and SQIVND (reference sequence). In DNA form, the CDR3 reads TGTGCCAGTCAAGTAAGGGACAAAGGAGGTCAGCCCCAGCATTTT. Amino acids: CASQVRDKGGQPQHF.

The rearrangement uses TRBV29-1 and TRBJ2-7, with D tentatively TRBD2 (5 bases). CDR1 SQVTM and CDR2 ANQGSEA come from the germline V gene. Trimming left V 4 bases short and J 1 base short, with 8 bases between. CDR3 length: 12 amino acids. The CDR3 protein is CSVGTDSYEQYF. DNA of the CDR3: TGCAGCGTTGGGACTGATTCCTACGAGCAGTACTTC.

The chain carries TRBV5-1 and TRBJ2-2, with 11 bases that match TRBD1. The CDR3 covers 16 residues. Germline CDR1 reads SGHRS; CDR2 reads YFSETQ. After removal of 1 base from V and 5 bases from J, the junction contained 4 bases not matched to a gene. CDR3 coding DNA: TGCGCCAGCAGCTTGAAGGGACAGGGGGGGACCGGGGAGCTGTTTTTT. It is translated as CASSLKGQGGTGELFF.

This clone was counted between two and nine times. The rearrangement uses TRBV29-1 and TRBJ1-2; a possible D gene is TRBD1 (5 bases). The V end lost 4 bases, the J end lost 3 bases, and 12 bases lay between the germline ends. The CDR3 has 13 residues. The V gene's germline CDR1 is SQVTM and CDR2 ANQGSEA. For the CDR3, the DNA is TGCAGCGTTGTTTCAGGGTGGGACTATGGCTACACCTTC. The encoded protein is CSVVSGWDYGYTF.

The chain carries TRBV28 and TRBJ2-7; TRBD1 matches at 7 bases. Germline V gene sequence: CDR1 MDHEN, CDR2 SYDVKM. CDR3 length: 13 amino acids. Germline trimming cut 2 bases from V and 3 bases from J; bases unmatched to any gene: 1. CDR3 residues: CASSLPGGYEQYF. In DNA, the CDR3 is TGTGCCAGCAGTTTACCAGGGGGCTACGAGCAGTACTTC.

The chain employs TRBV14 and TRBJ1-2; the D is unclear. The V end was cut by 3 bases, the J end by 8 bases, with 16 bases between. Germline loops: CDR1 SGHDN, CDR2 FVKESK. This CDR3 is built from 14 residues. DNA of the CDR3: TGTGCCAGCAGCCAGTTAGGAATCGGACGGGGCTACACCTTC. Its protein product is CASSQLGIGRGYTF.

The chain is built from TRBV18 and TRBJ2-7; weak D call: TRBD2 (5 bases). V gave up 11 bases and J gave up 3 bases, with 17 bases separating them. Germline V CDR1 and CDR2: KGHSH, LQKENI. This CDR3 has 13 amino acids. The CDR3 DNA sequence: TGTGCCTCCCACCCCCCCGGGGTCTACGAGCAGTACTTC. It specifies CASHPPGVYEQYF.

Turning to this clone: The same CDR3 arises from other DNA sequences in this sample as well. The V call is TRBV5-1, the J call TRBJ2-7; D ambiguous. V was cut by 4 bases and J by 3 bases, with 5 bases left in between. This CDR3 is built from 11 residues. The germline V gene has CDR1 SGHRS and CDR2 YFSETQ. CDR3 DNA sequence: TGCGCCAGCAGCCCCGGCTACGAGCAGTACTTC. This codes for CASSPGYEQYF. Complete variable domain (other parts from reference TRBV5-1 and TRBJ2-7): KAGVTQTPRYLIKTRGQQVTLSCSPISGHRSVSWYQQTPGQGLQFLFEYFSETQRNKGNFPGRFSGRQFSNSRSEMNVSTLELGDSALYLCASSPGYEQYFGPGTRLTVT.